This TCR beta chain was profiled in a study of T-cell memory formation after mild COVID-19. Looking at the study overall: The TCR clusters were mostly specific to one donor. Study observations and caveats: Clones that contracted from day 15 to 85 had balanced CD4/CD8; later expanders were CD4+ biased.

Germline loops: CDR1 SNHLY, CDR2 FYNNEI. The V end was cut by 1 base, the J end by 4 bases, with 7 bases between. The CDR3 totals 13 residues. This clonotype appeared a few times. Its antigen is unknown. TCRdb fed the 5' RACE reads into MiXCR, producing one record per CDR3 protein. The data hold 390,000 or so distinct CDR3 sequences, with roughly 15% observed a single time. The sequenced sample was PBMCs or a T cell subset sorted from them (not recorded which). The rearrangement links TRBV2 to TRBJ2-5, with D possibly TRBD1 on 6 matching bases. The clonotype comes from a man younger than 35 who had mild COVID-19 (a few samples of this study predate the infection). Cell type and time point are not known. The CDR3 DNA reads TGTGCCAGCAGTGAAGACAGGGTAGAGACCCAGTACTTC. It is translated as CASSEDRVETQYF. Filled out from reference TRBV2 and TRBJ2-5, the complete variable domain reads EPEVTQTPSHQVTQMGQEVILRCVPISNHLYFYWYRQILGQKVEFLVSFYNNEISEKSEIFDDQFSVERPDGSNFTLKIRSTKLEDSAMYFCASSEDRVETQYFGPGTRLLVL.